Listed here are 18 T cell receptor beta chains from one sample, sequenced in a study of T cell repertoires in cytomegalovirus infection. Via MiXCR, TCRdb re-called the reads, giving one row per CDR3 protein. Of a few hundred thousand distinct CDR3 sequences in the sample, less than 25% were seen once. These receptors lack a known antigen. Sequenced here: cultured PBMCs, sampled from culture after CMV antigen stimulation. These receptor sequences come from a human donor in good health (CMV status not recorded). Some clones in this sample may be carry-over from other donors' samples.

This clonotype occurred many times. The CDR3 DNA sequence: TGTGCCAGCAGCCCAGATACAGCGGCCGGGTCTGGCTACACCTTC. This encodes CASSPDTAAGSGYTF. The chain couples TRBV7-2 to TRBJ1-2, with D unclear. The germline V gene encodes CDR1 SGHTA and CDR2 FQGNSA. Between the trimmed V and J ends, which lost 5 bases and 7 bases, there was a span of 20 bases. This CDR3 has 15 residues. Full variable domain (outside the CDR3, taken from reference TRBV7-2 and TRBJ1-2): GAGVSQSPSNKVTEKGKDVELRCDPISGHTALYWYRQSLGQGLEFLIYFQGNSAPDKSGLPSDRFSAERTGGSVSTLTIQRTQQEDSAVYLCASSPDTAAGSGYTFGSGTRLTVV.

This clonotype was counted between two and nine times. The J gene is TRBJ2-3, the V gene TRBV4-1, with D hard to call. Between the trimmed V and J ends, which lost 0 bases and 2 bases, there was a span of 9 bases. Germline V gene sequence: CDR1 MGHRA, CDR2 YSYEKL. The CDR3 is made up of 15 amino acids. CDR3 DNA: TGCGCCAGCAGCCAAGATCAGCTACCCACAGATACGCAGTATTTT. Translating gives CASSQDQLPTDTQYF.

The chain couples TRBV7-7 to TRBJ2-3; D tentatively reads TRBD1 or TRBD2 (5 bases each). This CDR3 region has 15 residues. Germline-derived CDR1 and CDR2 are SSHAT and FNYEAQ (reference sequence). V gave up 2 bases and J gave up 4 bases, with 13 bases separating them. In DNA form, the CDR3 reads TGTGCCAGCAGCTTACATCCGGGGCGTGCAGATACGCAGTATTTT. Amino acids: CASSLHPGRADTQYF. Variable domain in full (rest from reference TRBV7-7 and TRBJ2-3): GAGVSQSPRYKVTKRGQDVTLRCDPISSHATLYWYQQALGQGPEFLTYFNYEAQPDKSGLPSDRFSAERPEGSISTLTIQRTEQRDSAMYRCASSLHPGRADTQYFGPGTRLTVL.

This clonotype was observed at least ten times. Relative to the germline gene, one junction end is altered; a read error may explain this. The chain uses TRBV12-3 or TRBV12-4 and TRBJ1-2, with D unresolved. The CDR3 has 13 amino acids. The CDR3 bases are TGTGCCAGCAGTTTAGGGGTGAGGTTGTCTACGGTCTTC. Encoded protein: CASSLGVRLSTVF.

The chain is built from TRBV11-2 and TRBJ2-1; D gene uncertain. Trimming removed 1 base from V and 5 bases from J, with 6 bases in between. CDR3 length equals 13 residues. Per the germline V gene, CDR1 is SGHAT and CDR2 is FQNNGV. The CDR3 reads CASSLVGDNEQFF. In DNA form, the CDR3 reads TGTGCCAGCAGCTTAGTGGGCGACAATGAGCAGTTCTTC. Filled out from reference TRBV11-2 and TRBJ2-1, the complete variable domain reads EAGVAQSPRYKIIEKRQSVAFWCNPISGHATLYWYQQILGQGPKLLIQFQNNGVVDDSQLPKDRFSAERLKGVDSTLKIQPAKLEDSAVYLCASSLVGDNEQFFGPGTRLTVL.

The chain is built from TRBV12-3 or TRBV12-4 and TRBJ1-1; unclear D gene. The CDR3 has 14 amino acids. V was cut by 5 bases and J by 0 bases, with 10 bases left in between. The CDR3 sequence is CASSRTAMNTEAFF. In DNA, the CDR3 is TGTGCCAGCAGTCGGACGGCCATGAACACTGAAGCTTTCTTT.

The table lists this clonotype with a few counts. V usage is TRBV28 and J usage is TRBJ2-5, with D perhaps TRBD2 (6 bases). The CDR3 has 15 amino acids. The germline V gene has CDR1 MDHEN and CDR2 SYDVKM. V was clipped by 2 bases and J by 1 base, with 11 bases between them. The CDR3: CASSLLLRGQETQYF. In DNA, the CDR3 is TGTGCCAGCAGTTTACTTCTGCGGGGCCAAGAGACCCAGTACTTC. Variable domain in full (rest from reference TRBV28 and TRBJ2-5): DVKVTQSSRYLVKRTGEKVFLECVQDMDHENMFWYRQDPGLGLRLIYFSYDVKMKEKGDIPEGYSVSREKKERFSLILESASTNQTSMYLCASSLLLRGQETQYFGPGTRLLVL.

V gene TRBV6-5 combines with J gene TRBJ1-2; 7 nucleotides match TRBD1. Germline CDR1 is MNHEY and CDR2 is SVGAGI. Trimming removed 0 bases from V and 0 bases from J; junction bases left unmatched: 4. The CDR3 consists of 16 residues. CDR3 sequence (DNA): TGTGCCAGCAGTTACTCACCGGGACAGACTAACTATGGCTACACCTTC. This translates into CASSYSPGQTNYGYTF.

The CDR3 loop is CASSYPLAGNNEQFF. DNA for the CDR3: TGTGCCAGCAGTTACCCACTAGCGGGAAACAATGAGCAGTTCTTC. The rearrangement links TRBV6-2 or TRBV6-3 to TRBJ2-1; 10 bases agree with TRBD2. J gave up 5 bases and V 2 bases, and 3 bases lay outside the gene matches. Germline values: CDR1 MNHEY, CDR2 SVGEGT. The CDR3 sequence is 15 residues long.

This chain connects TRBV6-5 to TRBJ1-4; TRBD1 is a possible D gene (6 bases). The V gene's germline CDR1 is MNHEY and CDR2 SVGAGI. Deletions cut 4 bases from V and 6 bases from J, with 12 bases between. The length of the CDR3 is 14 residues. CDR3 in DNA: TGTGCCAGCAGTTCCGGGACATTATATGAAAAACTGTTTTTT. Its translation is CASSSGTLYEKLFF.

This clonotype turned up a few times. The chain employs TRBV4-1 and TRBJ2-7, with TRBD1 as a possible D gene (5 bases). The CDR3 sequence is 16 residues long. Per germline, CDR1 MGHRA and CDR2 YSYEKL. Trimming took off 2 bases at V and 2 bases at J, with 16 bases between the two ends. CDR3 nucleotides: TGCGCCAGCAGCCAAATCGCTCTCCAGGGCCCCTACGAGCAGTACTTC. It specifies CASSQIALQGPYEQYF.

This clonotype was seen only a few times. This chain links TRBV12-3 or TRBV12-4 with TRBJ2-1, with 10 bases matching TRBD2. This CDR3 has 15 residues. V dropped 7 bases and J dropped 6; count of bases not matched to a gene: 9. CDR3 protein: CASIMTSGSGNEQFF. CDR3 coding DNA: TGTGCCAGCATCATGACTAGCGGGTCCGGCAATGAGCAGTTCTTC.

About this clonotype itself: This may arise from a read error, as a much more abundant clone is one base away. V is TRBV6-2 or TRBV6-3 and J is TRBJ2-7; D assignment may be TRBD1 or TRBD2 (5 bases each). The CDR3 covers 13 residues. The germline V gene has CDR1 MNHEY and CDR2 SVGEGT. CDR3 loop: CASSLGRSYEQHV. The CDR3 bases are TGTGCCAGCAGTTTGGGACGCTCCTACGAGCAGCACGTC.

The sample holds a few counts of this clonotype. This rearrangement joins TRBV18 to TRBJ1-4; D possibly corresponds to TRBD1 (5 bases). CDR1 is KGHSH, CDR2 LQKENI, per germline. V was cut by 0 bases and J by 9 bases, with 14 bases left in between. This CDR3 has 15 residues. Here the CDR3 DNA reads TGTGCCAGCTCACCACCGGACGGAGAGGGGAAAAAACTGTTTTTT. Translating it yields CASSPPDGEGKKLFF.

The chain links TRBV5-5 to TRBJ2-5; perhaps TRBD1 as D (6 bases). CDR1 SGHKS and CDR2 YYEKEE come from the germline V gene (reference sequence). V was pared by 4 bases and J by 0 bases, with 13 bases between. CDR3 size: 15 residues. Written as DNA, the CDR3 is TGTGCCAGCAGCAGAACAGGGCTGAACCAAGAGACCCAGTACTTC. Protein sequence: CASSRTGLNQETQYF.

This clonotype was detected many times. This chain links TRBV28 with TRBJ2-1, with 7 positions matching TRBD2. With V trimmed by 6 bases and J by 4 bases, 9 bases remained unmatched. In germline, CDR1 is MDHEN, CDR2 SYDVKM. The CDR3 is 15 residues long. The CDR3 region is CASRASGAAYNEQFF. The DNA of the CDR3 is TGTGCCAGCAGAGCCAGCGGGGCGGCATACAATGAGCAGTTCTTC.

The chain links TRBV11-3 to TRBJ2-3; no firm D call. V was cut by 6 bases and J by 1 base, with 11 bases left in between. The germline CDR1 and CDR2 sequences are SGHNT and YENEEA. The CDR3 is made up of 14 amino acids. The CDR3 bases are TGTGCCAGCAGATCCGGAAAACGCACAGATACGCAGTATTTT. Translation: CASRSGKRTDTQYF. Variable domain in full (rest from reference TRBV11-3 and TRBJ2-3): EAGVVQSPRYKIIEKKQPVAFWCNPISGHNTLYWYLQNLGQGPELLIRYENEEAVDDSQLPKDRFSAERLKGVDSTLKIQPAELGDSAVYLCASRSGKRTDTQYFGPGTRLTVL.

The V call is TRBV7-6, the J call TRBJ2-4; 16 bases fit TRBD2. Trimming took 4 bases from V and 2 from J; bases not matched to a gene: 11. Germline CDR1 is SGHVS and CDR2 is FNYEAQ. The CDR3 contains 20 residues. CDR3 loop: CASSSPGLAGGSDTKNIQYF. The DNA for the CDR3 is TGTGCCAGCAGCTCTCCGGGACTAGCGGGAGGGAGTGACACCAAAAACATTCAGTACTTC.